The rows below give T cell receptor beta chains drawn from one sample of a study of blood T cell repertoires in COVID-19. Repertoires were generated with immunoSEQ multiplex PCR, while TCRdb's copy carries only in-frame clones and drops some. This table has over 60,000 clones, around 83% appearing once. Specimen: peripheral blood. These TCRs come from a man in his forties or fifties with COVID-19, enrolled during active disease. The CDR3 runs from the conserved cysteine through the conserved F or W. Fields, in order: V gene, J gene, clone size, D gene, CDR3 DNA, CDR3 protein. A D gene is named only where the DNA matches it firmly. Size values are once, few and many counts, or a class for expanded clones, and some rows have none.

TRBV6-5,TRBJ1-1,.,TRBD1,TGTGCCAGCAGTTACTCCCAGACAGGGGGCACTGAAGCTTTCTTT,CASSYSQTGGTEAFF
TRBV5-1,TRBJ1-2,.,TRBD1,TGCGCCAGCAGCTTGGATTCGGGACAGGGATCTGGCTACACCTTC,CASSLDSGQGSGYTF
TRBV5-1,TRBJ1-1,.,.,TGCGCCAGCAGCTTGGCTCAGGCAGGGTTGAACACTGAAGCTTTCTTT,CASSLAQAGLNTEAFF
TRBV27,TRBJ1-6,.,.,TGTGCCAGCAGTTTGAGGGTGCGTTCACCCCTCCACTTT,CASSLRVRSPLHF
TRBV4-1,TRBJ1-1,.,TRBD1,TGCGCCAGCAGCCAAGTCACCGGGACAGGGGTGAGGGAGAACACTGAAGCTTTCTTT,CASSQVTGTGVRENTEAFF
TRBV6-5,TRBJ1-1,few,TRBD1,TGTGCCAGCATCAAAGGACAGGGGGTAAACACTGAAGCTTTCTTT,CASIKGQGVNTEAFF
TRBV5-6,TRBJ2-5,.,.,TGTGCCAGCAGCTTATCGGCGGTCCAAGAGACCCAGTACTTC,CASSLSAVQETQYF
TRBV18,TRBJ1-2,.,TRBD1,TGTGCCAGCTCACGGCAGGGGGACTATGGCTACACCTTC,CASSRQGDYGYTF
TRBV6-2/TRBV6-3,TRBJ2-6,.,.,TGTGCCAGCAGTTACGGTAGCCTCAGCTCTGGGGCCAACGTCCTGACTTTC,CASSYGSLSSGANVLTF
TRBV19,TRBJ2-1,.,TRBD2,TGTGCCAGTACCTCCCGGACTAGTGTCTACAATGAGCAGTTCTTC,CASTSRTSVYNEQFF
TRBV2,TRBJ2-5,.,TRBD1,TGTGCCAGCAGTGACGGGACAGGGGAAGAGACCCAGTACTTC,CASSDGTGEETQYF
TRBV6-5,TRBJ2-7,once,.,TGTGCCAGCAAAAGAATCAGGGGCCCCTACGAGCAGTACTTC,CASKRIRGPYEQYF
TRBV9,TRBJ2-3,.,.,TGTGCCAGCAGCGTTCAACCCTCCGGAGATACGCAGTATTTT,CASSVQPSGDTQYF
TRBV27,TRBJ2-1,.,TRBD2,TGTGCCAGCAGGGGTATGGGGGAGGGGAGGAATGAGCAGTTCTTC,CASRGMGEGRNEQFF
TRBV6-1,TRBJ2-7,.,.,TGTGCCAGCAGTGAGAGAAACGAGCAGTACTTC,CASSERNEQYF
TRBV11-2,TRBJ2-7,.,TRBD1,TGTGCCAGCAGCCCAATTGACAGGGGCAAGAGCTCCTACGAGCAGTACTTC,CASSPIDRGKSSYEQYF
TRBV9,TRBJ2-1,.,TRBD2,TGTGCCAGCAGCGACCTAGCGGGGGCCTACAATGAGCAGTTCTTC,CASSDLAGAYNEQFF
TRBV11-2,TRBJ2-7,.,TRBD2,TGTGCCAGCAGCCAGGAGACTAGCGGGAGGAACTACGAGCAGTACTTC,CASSQETSGRNYEQYF
TRBV7-2,TRBJ1-1,medium-sized,TRBD1,TGTGCCAGCAGCTTAGCGGGACAGGGCGGTACTGAAGCTTTCTTT,CASSLAGQGGTEAFF
TRBV5-1,TRBJ2-7,few,TRBD2,TGCGCCAGCAGCTTCCGGACTAGCGGGACCTACGAGCAGTACTTC,CASSFRTSGTYEQYF
TRBV16,TRBJ1-2,.,.,TGTGCCAGCAGCCAGTCTTCCTATGGCTACACCTTC,CASSQSSYGYTF
TRBV7-2,TRBJ1-2,.,.,TGTGCCAGCAGCTTAGATAGTAACAGGGCCGGTGGGGGCTACACCTTC,CASSLDSNRAGGGYTF
TRBV30,TRBJ1-5,.,TRBD1,TGTGCCTGGGGTGACAGGGGTAAGCAGCCCCAGCATTTT,CAWGDRGKQPQHF
TRBV6-5,TRBJ2-1,few,TRBD1,TGTGCCAGCAGTCCCGGGACAGGGGGCAATGAGCAGTTCTTC,CASSPGTGGNEQFF
TRBV6-5,TRBJ2-1,.,.,TGTGCCAGCAGGCAGAGACAGTACAATGAGCAGTTCTTC,CASRQRQYNEQFF
TRBV7-3,TRBJ2-5,.,TRBD2,TGTGCCAGCAGCTTAGGACTAGCGGGGTTTGCGACCCAGTACTTC,CASSLGLAGFATQYF
TRBV6-1,TRBJ2-7,once,TRBD2,TGTGCCAGCAGTTTGGCTAGCGGGAGTTACGAGCAGTACTTC,CASSLASGSYEQYF
TRBV5-1,TRBJ1-1,.,TRBD1,TGCGCCAGCAGCTTGGGACAGGGGGAAGCTTTCTTT,CASSLGQGEAFF
TRBV24-1,TRBJ2-1,.,.,TGTGCCACCAGTGAGGCAGGGACTCTGCAGTTCTTC,CATSEAGTLQFF
TRBV4-1,TRBJ1-2,once,TRBD1,TGCGCCAGCAGCCAAGTCGTGATCCGGGACAGGGCCATCTATGGCTACACCTTC,CASSQVVIRDRAIYGYTF
TRBV6-5,TRBJ2-7,.,TRBD2,TGTGCCAGCAGCCGGACTAGCGGGAGGAACGAGCAGTACTTC,CASSRTSGRNEQYF
TRBV2,TRBJ2-2,.,TRBD2,TGTGCCAGCAGGCTAGCGGGAGGTTCGAACACCGGGGAGCTGTTTTTT,CASRLAGGSNTGELFF
TRBV4-1,TRBJ2-5,.,TRBD2,TGCGCCAGCACTGTCGCCCCGGGACTAGCCTATGGGACCCAGTACTTC,CASTVAPGLAYGTQYF
TRBV28,TRBJ2-7,.,TRBD2,TGTGCCAGCACCGGGACTAGGTTTCCGTACGAGCAGTACTTC,CASTGTRFPYEQYF
TRBV6-6,TRBJ1-4,.,.,TGTGCCAGCAGAACAGGCTCGGCAACTAATGAAAAACTGTTTTTT,CASRTGSATNEKLFF
TRBV7-2,TRBJ2-7,.,.,TGTGCCAGCAGCCCGGTCACGGGGTCCTACGAGCAGTACTTC,CASSPVTGSYEQYF
TRBV5-1,TRBJ1-6,few,.,TGCGCCAGCCACGACGGGGGAAACTCACCCCTCCACTTT,CASHDGGNSPLHF
TRBV4-2,TRBJ1-5,.,.,TGTGCCAGCAGCCAAGGTGCGGGAGGGAATCAGCCCCAGCATTTT,CASSQGAGGNQPQHF
TRBV7-3,TRBJ2-1,.,TRBD1,TGTGCCAGCAGCTGGGGACAGGGGGAGTACAATGAGCAGTTCTTC,CASSWGQGEYNEQFF
TRBV30,TRBJ2-7,.,TRBD2,TGTGCCTGGAAGGAGGCGGGAGGGCCGGGGCGCGAGCAGTACTTC,CAWKEAGGPGREQYF
TRBV12-5,TRBJ2-5,.,TRBD2,TGTGCTAGTGGTTTGGCCACTACGGTAGCGGGAGCAGAGACCCAGTACTTC,CASGLATTVAGAETQYF
TRBV5-5,TRBJ1-2,.,.,TGTGCCAGCAGCTTTGACGGGTCTAACTATGGCTACACCTTC,CASSFDGSNYGYTF
TRBV4-2,TRBJ1-1,.,.,TGTGCCAGCAGCCAAGATTTCGGGAACACTGAAGCTTTCTTT,CASSQDFGNTEAFF
TRBV27,TRBJ1-5,.,TRBD1,TGTGCCAGCGATACAGGGGATTTTGATCAGCCCCAGCATTTT,CASDTGDFDQPQHF
TRBV4-3,TRBJ2-1,.,TRBD2,TGCGCCAGCAGCCAAGAAGGGACTAGCGTCCGTAGGGAGCAGTTCTTC,CASSQEGTSVRREQFF
TRBV3-1/TRBV3-2,TRBJ2-3,.,.,TGTGCCAGCAGCCAAGGCGTGCTGGGGGGAGCGTGGGAAGATACGCAGTATTTT,CASSQGVLGGAWEDTQYF
TRBV18,TRBJ2-1,.,.,TGTGCCAGCTCACCATTTAACCGGGACTCCTACAATGAGCAGTTCTTC,CASSPFNRDSYNEQFF
TRBV28,TRBJ1-5,once,.,TGTGCCAGCAGTTTGAGGAGAACCCACAATCAGCCCCAGCATTTT,CASSLRRTHNQPQHF
TRBV2,TRBJ2-6,.,TRBD2,TGTGCCAGCAGTGAAGTTCGGGGGGCTGGGGCCAACGTCCTGACTTTC,CASSEVRGAGANVLTF
TRBV27,TRBJ2-7,.,TRBD2,TGTGCCAGCAGTAACTCACCTGGACTAGCGGGAGGGCATGAGCAGTACTTC,CASSNSPGLAGGHEQYF
TRBV9,TRBJ2-3,.,TRBD2,TGTGCCAGCAGCGTAGGCGGGGGAGATACGCAGTATTTT,CASSVGGGDTQYF
TRBV28,TRBJ2-1,.,.,TGTGCCAGCAGTTTGCGGAACCTCGGGCAGTTCTTC,CASSLRNLGQFF
TRBV19,TRBJ2-3,.,TRBD2,TGTGCCAGTAAAACTAGCGGGAGATCAGATACGCAGTATTTT,CASKTSGRSDTQYF
TRBV3-1/TRBV3-2,TRBJ2-7,once,TRBD2,TGTGCCAGCAGCCAACAAGCGGGGGGCCCCTACGAGCAGTACTTC,CASSQQAGGPYEQYF
TRBV7-2,TRBJ2-7,.,.,TGTGCCAGCAGCCCCCCGGGCTCCCCCCGGGGCGAGCAGTACTTC,CASSPPGSPRGEQYF